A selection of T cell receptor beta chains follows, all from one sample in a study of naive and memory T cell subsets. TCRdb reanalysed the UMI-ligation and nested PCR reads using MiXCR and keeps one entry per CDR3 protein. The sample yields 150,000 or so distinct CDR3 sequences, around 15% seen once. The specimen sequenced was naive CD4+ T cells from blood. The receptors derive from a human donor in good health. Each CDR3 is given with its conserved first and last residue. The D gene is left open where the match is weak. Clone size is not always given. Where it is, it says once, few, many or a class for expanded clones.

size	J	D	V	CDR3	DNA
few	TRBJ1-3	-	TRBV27	CASRGVGAGNTIYF	TGTGCCAGCAGAGGGGTAGGGGCTGGAAACACCATATATTTT
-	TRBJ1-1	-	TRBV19	CASSIRAEAFF	TGTGCCAGTAGTATCCGGGCTGAAGCTTTCTTT
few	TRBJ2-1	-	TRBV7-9	CASSLKWRMSSYNEQFF	TGTGCCAGCAGCTTAAAGTGGCGGATGAGCTCCTACAATGAGCAGTTCTTC
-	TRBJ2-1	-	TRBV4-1	CASSPAVYYNEQFF	TGCGCCAGCAGCCCCGCTGTCTATTACAATGAGCAGTTCTTC
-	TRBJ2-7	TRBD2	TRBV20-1	CSAFPGTSFTYEQYF	TGCAGTGCATTTCCCGGGACTAGTTTTACCTACGAGCAGTACTTC
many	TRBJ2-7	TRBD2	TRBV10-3	CATEGTTYEQYF	TGTGCCACCGAGGGGACTACCTACGAGCAGTACTTC
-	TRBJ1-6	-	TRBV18	CASSPLGENSPLHF	TGTGCCAGCTCACCATTAGGAGAAAATTCACCCCTCCACTTT
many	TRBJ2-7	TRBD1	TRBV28	CASSPGQLYEQYF	TGTGCCAGCTCTCCGGGACAGCTCTACGAGCAGTACTTC
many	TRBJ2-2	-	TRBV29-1	CSVDDTRKPGELFF	TGCAGCGTTGATGACACCCGTAAGCCCGGGGAGCTGTTTTTT
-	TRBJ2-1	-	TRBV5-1	CASSSENKLGEQFF	TGCGCCAGCAGCTCGGAGAATAAGTTAGGTGAGCAGTTCTTC
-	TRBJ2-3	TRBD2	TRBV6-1	CASSALLAGATDTQYF	TGTGCCAGCAGTGCCCTTCTAGCGGGAGCTACAGATACGCAGTATTTT
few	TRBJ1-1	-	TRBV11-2	CASSLEDSTEAFF	TGTGCCAGCAGCTTAGAGGACAGTACTGAAGCTTTCTTT
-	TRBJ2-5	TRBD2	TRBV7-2	CASSTRSAIAGETQYF	TGTGCCAGCAGCACGAGGTCGGCGATAGCGGGGGAGACCCAGTACTTC
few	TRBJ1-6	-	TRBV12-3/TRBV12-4	CASSATEGSPLHF	TGTGCCAGCAGTGCCACCGAAGGTTCACCCCTCCACTTT
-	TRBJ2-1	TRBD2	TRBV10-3	CAIWASGSRDEQFF	TGTGCCATCTGGGCTAGCGGGAGTCGCGATGAGCAGTTCTTC
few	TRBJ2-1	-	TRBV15	CATSREAGGNEQFF	TGTGCCACCAGCAGAGAAGCCGGTGGCAATGAGCAGTTCTTC
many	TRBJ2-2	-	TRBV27	CASSLWTSTGELFF	TGTGCCAGCAGTTTGTGGACTTCCACCGGGGAGCTGTTTTTT
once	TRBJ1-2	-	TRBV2	CASKKGEPVGYGYTF	TGTGCCAGCAAGAAGGGGGAGCCCGTGGGCTATGGCTACACCTTC
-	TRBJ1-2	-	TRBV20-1	CSPTIQGQLGYTF	TGCAGTCCCACCATCCAGGGGCAACTCGGCTACACCTTC
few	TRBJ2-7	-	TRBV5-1	CASSFITTSYEQYF	TGCGCCAGCAGCTTTATAACTACCTCCTACGAGCAGTACTTC
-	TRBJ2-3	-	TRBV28	CASSLIQTDTQYF	TGTGCCAGCAGTTTAATCCAGACAGATACGCAGTATTTT
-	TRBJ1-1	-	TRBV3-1	CASSRGGVEAFF	TGTGCCAGCAGCCGGGGGGGGGTTGAAGCTTTCTTT
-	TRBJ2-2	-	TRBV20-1	CSARTGIPNTGELFF	TGCAGTGCGCGAACAGGAATACCGAACACCGGGGAGCTGTTTTTT
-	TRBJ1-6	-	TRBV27	CASSLGGRAPLHF	TGTGCCAGCAGTTTAGGTGGGAGGGCACCCCTCCACTTT
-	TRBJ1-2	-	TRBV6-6	CASSYSQGLSYGYTF	TGTGCCAGCAGTTACTCGCAGGGGTTGAGCTATGGCTACACCTTC
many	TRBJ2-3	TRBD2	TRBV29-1	CSVEKLATTIDTQYF	TGCAGCGTTGAGAAACTAGCGACTACCATAGATACGCAGTATTTT
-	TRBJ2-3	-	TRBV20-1	CSARRTSGGTDTQYF	TGCAGTGCGCGCAGAACCTCGGGAGGCACAGATACGCAGTATTTT
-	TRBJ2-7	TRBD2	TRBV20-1	CSARDESGRASLEQYF	TGCAGTGCTAGAGATGAGAGCGGGAGGGCCTCCCTCGAGCAGTACTTC
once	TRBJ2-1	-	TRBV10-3	CAISESTLLDSYNEQFF	TGTGCCATCAGTGAGTCGACCCTTCTAGACTCCTACAATGAGCAGTTCTTC
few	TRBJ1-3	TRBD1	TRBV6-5	CASRSPGTGGSGNTIYF	TGTGCCAGCAGAAGTCCCGGGACAGGGGGCTCTGGAAACACCATATATTTT
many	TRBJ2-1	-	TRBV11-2	CASSLGPRGIGNEQFF	TGTGCCAGCAGCTTGGGGCCGCGCGGGATTGGCAATGAGCAGTTCTTC
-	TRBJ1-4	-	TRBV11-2	CASSLLVSEKLFF	TGTGCCAGCAGCTTACTTGTAAGCGAAAAACTGTTTTTT
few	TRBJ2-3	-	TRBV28	CASSPGQRTDTQYF	TGTGCCAGCTCACCGGGACAACGGACAGATACGCAGTATTTT
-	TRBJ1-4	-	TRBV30	CAWNGQNNEKLFF	TGTGCCTGGAATGGCCAGAACAATGAAAAACTGTTTTTT
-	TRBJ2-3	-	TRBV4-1	CASSRPSPTDTQYF	TGCGCCAGCAGCCGCCCCTCCCCCACAGATACGCAGTATTTT
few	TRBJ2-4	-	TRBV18	CASSPRGMSDIQYF	TGTGCCAGCTCACCACGGGGCATGAGCGACATTCAGTACTTC
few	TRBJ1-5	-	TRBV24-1	CATSDSREWGRGNQPQHF	TGTGCCACCAGTGATTCCAGGGAATGGGGGCGCGGCAATCAGCCCCAGCATTTT
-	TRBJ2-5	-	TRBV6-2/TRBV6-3	CASSYPSGGGETQYF	TGTGCCAGCAGTTACCCCTCAGGGGGAGGCGAGACCCAGTACTTC
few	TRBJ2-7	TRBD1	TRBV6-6	CASSYSIAGTAAMKAYEQYF	TGTGCCAGCAGTTACTCGATTGCCGGGACAGCGGCAATGAAGGCTTACGAGCAGTACTTC
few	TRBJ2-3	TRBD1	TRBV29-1	CSIRTGGLAGASTDTQYF	TGCAGCATAAGGACAGGGGGCTTAGCGGGAGCTAGCACAGATACGCAGTATTTT
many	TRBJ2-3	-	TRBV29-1	CSASRGTDTQYF	TGCAGCGCCTCGAGAGGGACAGATACGCAGTATTTT
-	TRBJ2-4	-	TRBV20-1	CSASDERLGSKNIQYF	TGCAGTGCTAGTGACGAGAGACTGGGGTCCAAAAACATTCAGTACTTC
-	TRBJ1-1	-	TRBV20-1	CSALRAPEAFF	TGCAGTGCTCTCCGGGCCCCTGAAGCTTTCTTT
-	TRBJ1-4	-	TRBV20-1	CSCRGAGGKLFF	TGCAGTTGTCGGGGAGCGGGGGGGAAACTGTTTTTT
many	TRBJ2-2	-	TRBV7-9	CASSPPLVGTGELFF	TGTGCCAGCAGCCCCCCCCTCGTAGGCACCGGGGAGCTGTTTTTT
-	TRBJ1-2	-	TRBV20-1	CSARDLFILQGNGYTF	TGCAGTGCTAGAGATCTGTTTATATTACAGGGAAACGGCTACACCTTC
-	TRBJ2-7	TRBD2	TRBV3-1	CASSQTVGLAGLVNEQYF	TGTGCCAGCAGCCAAACCGTGGGGCTAGCGGGATTAGTAAACGAGCAGTACTTC
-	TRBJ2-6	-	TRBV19	CASSIAASFLSSGANVLTF	TGTGCCAGTAGTATAGCGGCCAGCTTCCTCAGCTCTGGGGCCAACGTCCTGACTTTC
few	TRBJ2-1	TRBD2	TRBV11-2	CASSFTPGLAGVLSSYNEQFF	TGTGCCAGCAGCTTTACCCCTGGTCTAGCGGGAGTTCTGAGCTCCTACAATGAGCAGTTCTTC
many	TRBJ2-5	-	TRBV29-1	CSVEQWVRRSETQYF	TGCAGCGTTGAACAGTGGGTAAGACGGTCAGAGACCCAGTACTTC
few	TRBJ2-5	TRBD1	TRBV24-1	CATSDEGTGQETQYF	TGTGCCACCAGTGATGAGGGGACAGGACAAGAGACCCAGTACTTC
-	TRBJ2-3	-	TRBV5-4	CASSLGSGSPSTQYF	TGTGCCAGCAGCTTGGGTAGCGGCTCCCCTTCTACGCAGTATTTT
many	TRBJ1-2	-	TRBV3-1	CASSQADTANYGYTF	TGTGCCAGCAGCCAAGCTGACACCGCTAACTATGGCTACACCTTC
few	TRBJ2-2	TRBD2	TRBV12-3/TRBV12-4	CASRTAGEPLRELFF	TGTGCCAGCAGGACGGCGGGGGAGCCTCTTCGGGAGCTGTTTTTT
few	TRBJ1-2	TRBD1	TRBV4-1	CASSQDEGTGNYGYTF	TGCGCCAGCAGCCAAGATGAAGGGACAGGGAACTATGGCTACACCTTC